The rows below give T cell receptor beta chains drawn from one sample of a study of blood T cell repertoires in COVID-19. Here immunoSEQ multiplex PCR was the method, and the copy in TCRdb shows in-frame clones only, minus some. Found here are approximately 220,000 clones, around 87% of them singletons; the top ten hold about 16%. Sample: PBMCs or T cells enriched from blood (not recorded which). The receptors shown here come from a man aged 30 to 39 who had been exposed to COVID-19. Each CDR3 is given with its conserved first and last residue. D genes are given only for firm matches. The size entry is marked missing in some rows and otherwise reads once, few, many or a size class.

j_gene: TRBJ2-5; abundance: .; d_gene: TRBD2; v_gene: TRBV5-4; CDR3nt: TGTGCCAGCAGCTCCCCCCCTAGCGGGGGGATTCCACAAGAGACCCAGTACTTC; CDR3aa: CASSSPPSGGIPQETQYF
j_gene: TRBJ1-5; abundance: .; d_gene: TRBD1; v_gene: TRBV19; CDR3nt: TGTGCCAGTACCGTTAGACAGGGGCGTCAGCCCCAGCATTTT; CDR3aa: CASTVRQGRQPQHF
j_gene: TRBJ1-1; abundance: .; d_gene: .; v_gene: TRBV19; CDR3nt: TGTGCCAGTAGTCCGCAGGGTCGCGCTGAAGCTTTCTTT; CDR3aa: CASSPQGRAEAFF
j_gene: TRBJ2-3; abundance: .; d_gene: .; v_gene: TRBV30; CDR3nt: TGTGCCTGGAGGGCGGGGGCCACAGATACGCAGTATTTT; CDR3aa: CAWRAGATDTQYF
j_gene: TRBJ1-1; abundance: .; d_gene: TRBD1; v_gene: TRBV5-4; CDR3nt: TGTGCCAGCAGCTCTAGGACAGGGGGATACACTGAAGCTTTCTTT; CDR3aa: CASSSRTGGYTEAFF
j_gene: TRBJ1-3; abundance: once; d_gene: .; v_gene: TRBV10-1; CDR3nt: TGCGCCAGCAGTGAGTTGCGGAGTGGAAACACCATATATTTT; CDR3aa: CASSELRSGNTIYF
j_gene: TRBJ2-7; abundance: .; d_gene: .; v_gene: TRBV27; CDR3nt: TGTGCCAGCAGTTTTTCTGGCCAATCCTACGAGCAGTACTTC; CDR3aa: CASSFSGQSYEQYF
j_gene: TRBJ2-7; abundance: .; d_gene: .; v_gene: TRBV6-5; CDR3nt: TGTGCCAGCAGTTTCCAACAGGGTCCCTACGAGCAGTACTTC; CDR3aa: CASSFQQGPYEQYF
j_gene: TRBJ1-1; abundance: .; d_gene: TRBD1; v_gene: TRBV6-5; CDR3nt: TGTGCCAGCGGGGACAGGGACACTGAAGCTTTCTTT; CDR3aa: CASGDRDTEAFF
j_gene: TRBJ1-1; abundance: .; d_gene: .; v_gene: TRBV2; CDR3nt: TGTGCCAGCAGTGAGCGGGTACAGACTGAAGCTTTCTTT; CDR3aa: CASSERVQTEAFF
j_gene: TRBJ2-5; abundance: .; d_gene: .; v_gene: TRBV13; CDR3nt: TGTGCCAGCAGCTTAGGCCTCCAAGAGACCCAGTACTTC; CDR3aa: CASSLGLQETQYF